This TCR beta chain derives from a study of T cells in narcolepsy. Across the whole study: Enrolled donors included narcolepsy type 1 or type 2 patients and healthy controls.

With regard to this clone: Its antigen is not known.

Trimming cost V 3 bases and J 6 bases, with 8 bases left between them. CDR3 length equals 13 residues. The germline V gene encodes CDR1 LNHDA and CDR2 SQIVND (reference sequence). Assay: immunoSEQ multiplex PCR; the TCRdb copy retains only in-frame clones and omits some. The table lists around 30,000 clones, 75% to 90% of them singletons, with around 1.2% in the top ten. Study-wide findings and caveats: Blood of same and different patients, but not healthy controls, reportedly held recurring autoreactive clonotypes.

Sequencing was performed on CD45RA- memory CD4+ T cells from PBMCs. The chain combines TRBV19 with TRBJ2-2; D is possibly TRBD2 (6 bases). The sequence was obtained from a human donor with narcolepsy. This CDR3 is CASSMWGAGELFF. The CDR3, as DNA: TGTGCCAGTAGTATGTGGGGGGCCGGGGAGCTGTTTTTT.